This T cell receptor (beta chain) was documented in a study of T cell responses to AZD1222 COVID-19 vaccine. This clone was seen more than once but under ten times. Its antigen remains unknown. Germline loops: CDR1 MDHEN, CDR2 SYDVKM. The CDR3 is 14 residues long. The V and J ends lost 7 bases and 4 bases respectively, with 13 bases between them. Regarding the study as a whole: There were mostly white British donors and more females than males, and clonal diversity was possibly underestimated. The CD4 TCRs associated with vaccination extended across spike and predominated at 160-218 and 743-854.

Clones were read by immunoSEQ multiplex PCR, and TCRdb kept only the in-frame ones, dropping some. The table includes around 140,000 clones, approximately 84% detected once. The clonotype was recovered from an adult in good health. Sequencing used peripheral blood, obtained on day 0 of AZD1222 vaccination. The rearrangement links TRBV28 to TRBJ2-2, with a tentative D call TRBD2 (6 bases). The CDR3 reads CASIGGHSTGELFF. The CDR3 coding sequence is TGTGCCAGCATAGGAGGGCATTCCACCGGGGAGCTGTTTTTT.